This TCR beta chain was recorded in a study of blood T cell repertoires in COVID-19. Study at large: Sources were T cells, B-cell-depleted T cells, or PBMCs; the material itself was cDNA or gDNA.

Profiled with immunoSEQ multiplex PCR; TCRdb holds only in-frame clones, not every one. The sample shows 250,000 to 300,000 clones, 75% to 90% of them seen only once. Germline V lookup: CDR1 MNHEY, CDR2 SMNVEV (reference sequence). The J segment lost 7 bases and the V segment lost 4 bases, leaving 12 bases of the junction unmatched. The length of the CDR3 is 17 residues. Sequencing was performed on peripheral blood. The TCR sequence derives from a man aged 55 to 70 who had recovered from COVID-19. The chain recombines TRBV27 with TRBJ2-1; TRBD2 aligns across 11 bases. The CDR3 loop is CASSSPRLAGRWNEQFF. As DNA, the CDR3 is TGTGCCAGCAGTTCACCAAGACTAGCGGGGAGGTGGAATGAGCAGTTCTTC.